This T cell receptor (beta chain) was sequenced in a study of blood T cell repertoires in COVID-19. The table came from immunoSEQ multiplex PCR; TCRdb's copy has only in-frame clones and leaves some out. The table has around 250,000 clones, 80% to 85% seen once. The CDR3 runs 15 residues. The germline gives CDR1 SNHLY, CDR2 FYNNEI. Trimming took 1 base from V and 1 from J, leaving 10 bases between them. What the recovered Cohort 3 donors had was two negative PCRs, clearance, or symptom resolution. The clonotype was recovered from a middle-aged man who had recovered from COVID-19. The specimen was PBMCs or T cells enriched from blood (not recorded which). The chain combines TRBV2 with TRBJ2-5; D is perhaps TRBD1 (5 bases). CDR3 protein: CASSEEDRVQETQYF. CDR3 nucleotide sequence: TGTGCCAGCAGTGAAGAAGACAGAGTCCAAGAGACCCAGTACTTC.